This TCR beta chain was captured by sequencing in a study of shared clonotypes between healthy human individuals. Whole-study results and caveats: The study generally estimated greater richness for naive than memory subsets. How much donors shared clonotypes was expected to be affected by sequencing depth. Only blood was sampled, and tissue TCR repertoires likely differ from blood ones.

Using immunoSEQ multiplex PCR, the repertoire was profiled, and TCRdb retains in-frame clones only, with some absent. This sample yields 660,000 or so clones, of which 95% to 97% are seen a single time; around 0.1% belongs to the top ten. Naivety among CD8 cells was defined by CD45RO negativity and positive CCR7 selection, thereby excluding terminally differentiated effector memory CD45RA+ cells. All donors were Caucasian adults living in Nashville, Tennessee. Turning to this clone: What it binds is not known.

The CDR3 runs 16 residues. With 1 base removed from V and 4 bases from J, the gap between germline ends came to 16 bases. CDR1 SEHNR and CDR2 FQNEAQ come from the germline V gene (reference sequence). The TCR comes from a woman aged 30 to 39 in good health. The source material was naive CD8+ T cells sorted from blood. This chain uses TRBV7-9 with TRBJ2-5, with D possibly called TRBD1 or TRBD2 (6 bases each). CDR3 DNA: TGTGCCAGCAGCTTAGGCGAGGGGGGATCTGTAGAGACCCAGTACTTC. It yields the protein CASSLGEGGSVETQYF.